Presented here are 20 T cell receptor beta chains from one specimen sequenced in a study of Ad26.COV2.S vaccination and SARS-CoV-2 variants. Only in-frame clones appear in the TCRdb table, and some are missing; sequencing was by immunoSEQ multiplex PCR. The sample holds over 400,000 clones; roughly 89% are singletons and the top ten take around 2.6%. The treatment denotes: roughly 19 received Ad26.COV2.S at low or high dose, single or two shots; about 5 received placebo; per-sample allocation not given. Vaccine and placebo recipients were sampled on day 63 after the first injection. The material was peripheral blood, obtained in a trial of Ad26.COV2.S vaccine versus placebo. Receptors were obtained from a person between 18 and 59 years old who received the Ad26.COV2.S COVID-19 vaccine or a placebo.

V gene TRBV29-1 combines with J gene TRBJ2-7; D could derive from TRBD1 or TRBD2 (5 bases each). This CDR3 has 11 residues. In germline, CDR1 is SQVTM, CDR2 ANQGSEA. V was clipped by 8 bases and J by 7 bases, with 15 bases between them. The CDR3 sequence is CSSGADWEQYF. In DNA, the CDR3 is TGCAGCTCCGGGGCGGATTGGGAGCAGTACTTC.

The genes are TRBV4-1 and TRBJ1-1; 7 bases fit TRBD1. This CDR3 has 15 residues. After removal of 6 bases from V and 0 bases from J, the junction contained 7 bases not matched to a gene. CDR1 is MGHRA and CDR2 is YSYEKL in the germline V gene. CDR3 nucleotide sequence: TGCGCCAGCAGAGGCACAGGGGCTATGAACACTGAAGCTTTCTTT. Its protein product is CASRGTGAMNTEAFF.

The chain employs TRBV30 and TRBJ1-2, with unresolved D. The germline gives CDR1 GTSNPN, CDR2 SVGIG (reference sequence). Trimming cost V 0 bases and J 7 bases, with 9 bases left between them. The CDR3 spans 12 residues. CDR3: CAWSVTGVGYTF. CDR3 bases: TGTGCCTGGAGTGTAACCGGGGTTGGCTACACCTTC.

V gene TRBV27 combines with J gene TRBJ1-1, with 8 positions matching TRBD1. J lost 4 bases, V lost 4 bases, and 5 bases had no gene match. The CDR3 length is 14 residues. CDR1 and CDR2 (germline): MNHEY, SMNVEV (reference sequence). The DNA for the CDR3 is TGTGCCAGCAGTTCGTACACAGGGGGCACTGAAGCTTTCTTT. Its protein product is CASSSYTGGTEAFF.

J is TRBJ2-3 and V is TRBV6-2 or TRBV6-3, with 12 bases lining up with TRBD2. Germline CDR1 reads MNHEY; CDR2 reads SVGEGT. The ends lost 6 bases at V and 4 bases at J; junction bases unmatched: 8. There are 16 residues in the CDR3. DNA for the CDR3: TGTGCCAGCAGCTTAAGACTAGCGGGAGTGGCAGATACGCAGTATTTT. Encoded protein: CASSLRLAGVADTQYF.

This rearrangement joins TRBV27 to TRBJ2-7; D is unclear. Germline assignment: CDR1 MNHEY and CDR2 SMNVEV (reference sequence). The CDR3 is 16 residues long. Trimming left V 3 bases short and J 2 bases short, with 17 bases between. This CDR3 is CASSLFSVHGPYEQYF. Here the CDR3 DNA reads TGTGCCAGCAGTTTGTTTTCGGTACACGGACCCTACGAGCAGTACTTC.

The CDR3 region has the DNA TGTGCCAGCTCACCATGGGTTAACACCGGGGAGCTGTTTTTT. It is translated as CASSPWVNTGELFF. This chain links TRBV18 with TRBJ2-2; no reliable D call. This CDR3 contains 14 residues. The germline V gene encodes CDR1 KGHSH and CDR2 LQKENI. Between the trimmed V and J ends, which lost 2 bases and 2 bases, there was a span of 6 bases. The variable domain in full, with the rest retrieved from reference TRBV18 and TRBJ2-2, is NAGVMQNPRHLVRRRGQEARLRCSPMKGHSHVYWYRQLPEEGLKFMVYLQKENIIDESGMPKERFSAEFPKEGPSILRIQQVVRGDSAAYFCASSPWVNTGELFFGEGSRLTVL.

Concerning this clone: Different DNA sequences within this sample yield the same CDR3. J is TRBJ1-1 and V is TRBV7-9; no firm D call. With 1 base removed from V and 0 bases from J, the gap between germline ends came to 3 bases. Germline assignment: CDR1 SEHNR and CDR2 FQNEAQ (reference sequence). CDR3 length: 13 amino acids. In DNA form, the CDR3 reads TGTGCCAGCAGCTTAGTAGTGAACACTGAAGCTTTCTTT. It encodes CASSLVVNTEAFF.

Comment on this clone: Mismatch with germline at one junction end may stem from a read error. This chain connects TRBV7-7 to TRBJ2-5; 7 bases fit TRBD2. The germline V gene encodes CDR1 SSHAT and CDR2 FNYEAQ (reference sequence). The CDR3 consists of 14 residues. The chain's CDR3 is CASSLGLAEETQYF. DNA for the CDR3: TGTGCTAGCAGCTTAGGCCTAGCGGAAGAGACCCAGTACTTC.

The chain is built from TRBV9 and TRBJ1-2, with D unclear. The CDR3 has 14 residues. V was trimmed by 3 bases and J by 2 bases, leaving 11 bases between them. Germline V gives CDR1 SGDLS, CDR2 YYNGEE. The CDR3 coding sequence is TGTGCCAGCAGCGCAATTACAGCGAACTATGGCTACACCTTC. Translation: CASSAITANYGYTF. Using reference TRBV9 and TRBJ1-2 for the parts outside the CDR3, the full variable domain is DSGVTQTPKHLITATGQRVTLRCSPRSGDLSVYWYQQSLDQGLQFLIQYYNGEERAKGNILERFSAQQFPDLHSELNLSSLELGDSALYFCASSAITANYGYTFGSGTRLTVV.

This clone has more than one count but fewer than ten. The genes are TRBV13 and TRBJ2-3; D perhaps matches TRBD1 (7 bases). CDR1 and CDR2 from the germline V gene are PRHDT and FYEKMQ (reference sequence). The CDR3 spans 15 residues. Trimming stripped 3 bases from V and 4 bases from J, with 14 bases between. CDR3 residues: CASSFVGGGADTQYF. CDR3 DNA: TGTGCCAGCAGCTTCGTAGGGGGCGGGGCAGATACGCAGTATTTT.

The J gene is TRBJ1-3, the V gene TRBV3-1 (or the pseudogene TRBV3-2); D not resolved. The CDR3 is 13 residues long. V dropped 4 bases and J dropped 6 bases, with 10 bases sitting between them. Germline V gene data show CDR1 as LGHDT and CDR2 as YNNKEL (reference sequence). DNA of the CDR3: TGTGCCAGCAGCCCCCGGAGAAAAAACACCATATATTTT. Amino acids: CASSPRRKNTIYF.

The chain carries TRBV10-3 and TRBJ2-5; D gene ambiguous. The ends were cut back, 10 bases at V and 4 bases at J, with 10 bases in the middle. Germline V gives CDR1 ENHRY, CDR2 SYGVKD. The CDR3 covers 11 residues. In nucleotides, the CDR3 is TGTGCCACCTCTCCCCGAGAGACCCAGTACTTC. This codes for CATSPRETQYF.

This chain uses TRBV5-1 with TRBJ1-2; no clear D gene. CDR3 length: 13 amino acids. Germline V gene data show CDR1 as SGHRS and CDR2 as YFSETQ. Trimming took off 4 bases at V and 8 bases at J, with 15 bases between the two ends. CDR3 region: CASSPLPSMGYTF. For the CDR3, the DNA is TGCGCCAGCAGCCCCCTCCCTTCCATGGGCTACACCTTC.

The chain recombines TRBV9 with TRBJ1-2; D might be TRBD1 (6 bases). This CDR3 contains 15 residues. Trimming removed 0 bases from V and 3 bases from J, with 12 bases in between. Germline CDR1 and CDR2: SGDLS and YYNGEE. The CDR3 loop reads CASSVGGRQDYGYTF. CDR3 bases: TGTGCCAGCAGCGTAGGGGGGCGCCAGGACTATGGCTACACCTTC.

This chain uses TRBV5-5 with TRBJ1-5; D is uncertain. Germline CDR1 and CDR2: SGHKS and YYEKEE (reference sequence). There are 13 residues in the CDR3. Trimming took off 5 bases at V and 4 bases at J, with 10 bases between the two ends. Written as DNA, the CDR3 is TGTGCCAGCAGTCCAGGACCGAATCAGCCCCAGCATTTT. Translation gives CASSPGPNQPQHF.

The CDR3 loop reads CASSSLGQGLNQPQHF. In nucleotides, the CDR3 is TGTGCCAGCAGTTCCCTTGGGCAGGGCCTCAATCAGCCCCAGCATTTT. This rearrangement joins TRBV27 to TRBJ1-5; D possibly corresponds to TRBD1 (5 bases). This CDR3 has 16 amino acids. The V end lost 4 bases, the J end lost 3 bases, and 16 bases lay between the germline ends. Germline lookup yields CDR1 MNHEY and CDR2 SMNVEV (reference sequence).

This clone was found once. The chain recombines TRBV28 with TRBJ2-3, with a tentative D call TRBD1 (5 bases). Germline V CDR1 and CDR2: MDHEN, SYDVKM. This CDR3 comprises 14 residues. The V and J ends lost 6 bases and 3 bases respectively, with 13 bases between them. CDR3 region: CASRQETRTDTQYF. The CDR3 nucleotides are TGTGCCAGCAGACAGGAGACTCGGACAGATACGCAGTATTTT.

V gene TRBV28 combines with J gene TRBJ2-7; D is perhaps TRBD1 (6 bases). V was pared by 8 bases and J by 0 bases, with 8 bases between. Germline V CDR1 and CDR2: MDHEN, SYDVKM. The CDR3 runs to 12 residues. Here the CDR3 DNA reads TGTGCCAGCGGGACAACCTCCTACGAGCAGTACTTC. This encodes CASGTTSYEQYF.

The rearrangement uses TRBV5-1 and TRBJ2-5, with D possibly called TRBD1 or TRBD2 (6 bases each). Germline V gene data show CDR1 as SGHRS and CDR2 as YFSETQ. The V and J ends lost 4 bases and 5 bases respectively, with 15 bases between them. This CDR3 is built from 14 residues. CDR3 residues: CASSEGGPGETQYF. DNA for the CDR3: TGCGCCAGCAGCGAGGGGGGACCAGGGGAGACCCAGTACTTC.